This T cell receptor (beta chain) is from a study of vaccination effects on CD4 cells after COVID-19. Data came from immunoSEQ multiplex PCR; TCRdb stores just in-frame clones and leaves some out. The sample records about 73,000 clones, about 70% being singletons. With respect to this clone: Its antigen is still unknown.

Viral peptide pool expansion of antigen-specific CD4+ T cells preceded sequencing in the ViraFEST assay. CD4+ T cell isolation took place after approximately 11 days of culture. People in the vaccine group had not been infected with SARS-CoV-2 before, and their nucleocapsid antibodies were negative. This CDR3 is built from 16 residues. The V and J ends lost 4 bases and 3 bases, in that order; junction bases with no gene match: 7. The germline gives CDR1 LNHDA, CDR2 SQIVND (reference sequence). The sequence was collected from a human donor who received a COVID-19 vaccine. The chain joins TRBV19 to TRBJ1-2; 11 bases are shared with TRBD1. The specimen comprised CD4+ T cells from PBMCs cultured with HCoV-NL63 spike peptides, sampled before COVID-19 vaccination. CDR3 amino acids: CASSTNGQGADYGYTF. The CDR3 DNA reads TGTGCCAGTAGTACTAACGGACAGGGGGCAGACTATGGCTACACCTTC.